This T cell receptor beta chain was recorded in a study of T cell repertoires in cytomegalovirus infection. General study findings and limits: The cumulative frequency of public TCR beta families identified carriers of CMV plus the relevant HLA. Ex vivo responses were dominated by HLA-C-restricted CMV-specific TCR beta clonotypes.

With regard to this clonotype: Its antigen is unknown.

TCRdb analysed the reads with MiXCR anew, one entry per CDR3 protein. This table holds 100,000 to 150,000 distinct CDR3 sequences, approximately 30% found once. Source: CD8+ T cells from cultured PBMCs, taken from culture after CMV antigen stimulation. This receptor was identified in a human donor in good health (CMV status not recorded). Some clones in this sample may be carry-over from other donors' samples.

The CDR3 loop is CSAHRGESTQETQYF. Written as DNA, the CDR3 is TGCAGTGCTCACAGGGGGGAATCCACACAAGAGACCCAGTACTTC. V and J are TRBV20-1 and TRBJ2-5; 8 bases fit TRBD1. V trimming: 5 bases; J trimming: 2 bases; junction bases outside the gene matches: 10. This CDR3 region has 15 residues. Germline-derived CDR1 and CDR2 are DFQATT and SNEGSKA (reference sequence).